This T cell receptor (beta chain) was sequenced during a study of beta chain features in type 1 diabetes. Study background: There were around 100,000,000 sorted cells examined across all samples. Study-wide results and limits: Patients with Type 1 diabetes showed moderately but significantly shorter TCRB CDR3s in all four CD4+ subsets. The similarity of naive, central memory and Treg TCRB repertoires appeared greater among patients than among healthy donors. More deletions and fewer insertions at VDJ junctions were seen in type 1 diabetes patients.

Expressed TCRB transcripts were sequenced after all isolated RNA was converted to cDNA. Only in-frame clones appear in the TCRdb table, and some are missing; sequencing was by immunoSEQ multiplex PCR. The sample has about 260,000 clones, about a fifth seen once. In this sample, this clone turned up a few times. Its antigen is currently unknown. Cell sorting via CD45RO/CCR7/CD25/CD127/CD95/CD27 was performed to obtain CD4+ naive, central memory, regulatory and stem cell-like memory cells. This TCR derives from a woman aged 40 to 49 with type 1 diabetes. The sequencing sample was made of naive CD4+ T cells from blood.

CDR3: CASSQAGRGLLQETQYF. The CDR3 DNA reads TGCGCCAGCAGCCAAGCGGGACGGGGACTACTCCAAGAGACCCAGTACTTC. V is TRBV4-1 and J is TRBJ2-5; 7 bases match TRBD2. Germline CDR1 reads MGHRA; CDR2 reads YSYEKL. The ends lost 1 base at V and 1 base at J; junction bases unmatched: 9. The length of the CDR3 is 17 residues.